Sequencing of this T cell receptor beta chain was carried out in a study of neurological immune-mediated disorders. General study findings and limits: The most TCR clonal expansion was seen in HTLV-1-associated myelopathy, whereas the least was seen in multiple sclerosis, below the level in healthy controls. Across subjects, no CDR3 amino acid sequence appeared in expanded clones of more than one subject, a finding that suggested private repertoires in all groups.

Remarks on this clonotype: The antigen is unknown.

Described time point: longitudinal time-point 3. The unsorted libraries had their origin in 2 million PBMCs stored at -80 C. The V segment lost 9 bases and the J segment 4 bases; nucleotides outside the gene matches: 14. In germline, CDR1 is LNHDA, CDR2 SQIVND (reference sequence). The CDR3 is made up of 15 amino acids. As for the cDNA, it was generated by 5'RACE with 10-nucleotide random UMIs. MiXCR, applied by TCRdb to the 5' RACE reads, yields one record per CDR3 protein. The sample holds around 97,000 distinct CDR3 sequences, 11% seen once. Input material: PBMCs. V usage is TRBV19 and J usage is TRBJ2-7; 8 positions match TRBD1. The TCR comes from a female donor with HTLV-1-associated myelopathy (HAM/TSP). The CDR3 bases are TGTGCCAGCCAGCCAGGACAGGGAATTTGGTACGAGCAGTACTTC. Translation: CASQPGQGIWYEQYF.